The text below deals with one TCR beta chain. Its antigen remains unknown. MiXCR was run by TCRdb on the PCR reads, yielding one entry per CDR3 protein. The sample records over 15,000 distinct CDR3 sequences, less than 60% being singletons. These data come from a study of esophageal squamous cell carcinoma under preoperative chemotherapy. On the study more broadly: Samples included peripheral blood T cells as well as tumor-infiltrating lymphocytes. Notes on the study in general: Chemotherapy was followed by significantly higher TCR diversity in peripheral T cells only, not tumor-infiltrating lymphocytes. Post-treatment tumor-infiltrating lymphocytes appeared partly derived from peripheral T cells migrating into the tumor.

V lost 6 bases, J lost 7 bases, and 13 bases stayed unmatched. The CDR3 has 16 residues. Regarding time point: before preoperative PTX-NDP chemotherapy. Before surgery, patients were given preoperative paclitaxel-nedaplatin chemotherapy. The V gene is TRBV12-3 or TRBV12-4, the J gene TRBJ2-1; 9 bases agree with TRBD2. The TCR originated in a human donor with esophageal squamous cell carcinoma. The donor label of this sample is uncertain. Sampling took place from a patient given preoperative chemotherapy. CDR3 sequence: CASSPSGRGRDNEQFF. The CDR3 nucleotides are TGTGCCAGCAGCCCTAGCGGTCGCGGGAGGGATAATGAGCAGTTCTTC.